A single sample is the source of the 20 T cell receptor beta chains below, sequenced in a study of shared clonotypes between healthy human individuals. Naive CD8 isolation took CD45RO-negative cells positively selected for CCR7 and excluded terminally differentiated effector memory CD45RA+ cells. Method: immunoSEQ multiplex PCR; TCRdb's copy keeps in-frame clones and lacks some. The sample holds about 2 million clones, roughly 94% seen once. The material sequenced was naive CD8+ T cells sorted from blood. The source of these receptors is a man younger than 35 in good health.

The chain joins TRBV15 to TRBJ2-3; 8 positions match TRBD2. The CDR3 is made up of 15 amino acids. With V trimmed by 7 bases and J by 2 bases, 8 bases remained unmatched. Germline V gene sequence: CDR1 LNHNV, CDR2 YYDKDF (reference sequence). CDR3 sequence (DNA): TGTGCCACCACCCCCTGGCGGGGGGACACAGATACGCAGTATTTT. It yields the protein CATTPWRGDTDTQYF.

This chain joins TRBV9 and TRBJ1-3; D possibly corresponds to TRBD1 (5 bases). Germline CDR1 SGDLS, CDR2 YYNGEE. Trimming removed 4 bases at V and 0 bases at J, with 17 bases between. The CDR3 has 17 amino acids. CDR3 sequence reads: CASSPTTGASSGNTIYF. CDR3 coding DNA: TGTGCCAGCAGCCCAACCACCGGGGCTAGCTCTGGAAACACCATATATTTT.

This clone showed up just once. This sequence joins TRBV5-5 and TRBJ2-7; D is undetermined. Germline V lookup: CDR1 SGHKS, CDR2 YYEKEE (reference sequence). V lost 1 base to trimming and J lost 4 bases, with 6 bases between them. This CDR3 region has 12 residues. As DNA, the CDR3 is TGTGCCAGCAGCTTGTTCCAGTACGAGCAGTACTTC. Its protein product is CASSLFQYEQYF.

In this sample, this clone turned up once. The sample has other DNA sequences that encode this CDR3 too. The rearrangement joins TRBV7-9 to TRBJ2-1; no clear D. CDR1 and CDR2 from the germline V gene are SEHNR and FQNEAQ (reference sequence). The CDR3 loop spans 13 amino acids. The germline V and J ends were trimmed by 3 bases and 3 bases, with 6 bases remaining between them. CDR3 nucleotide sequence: TGTGCCAGCAGCTTGGGGAACTACAATGAGCAGTTCTTC. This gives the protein CASSLGNYNEQFF. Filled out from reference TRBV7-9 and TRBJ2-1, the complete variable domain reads DTGVSQNPRHKITKRGQNVTFRCDPISEHNRLYWYRQTLGQGPEFLTYFQNEAQLEKSRLLSDRFSAERPKGSFSTLEIQRTEQGDSAMYLCASSLGNYNEQFFGPGTRLTVL.

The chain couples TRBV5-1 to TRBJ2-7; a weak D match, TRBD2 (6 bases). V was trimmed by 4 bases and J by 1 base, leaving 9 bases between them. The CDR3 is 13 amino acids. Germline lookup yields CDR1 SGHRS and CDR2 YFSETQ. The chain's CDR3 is CASSVGLSYEQYF. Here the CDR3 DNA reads TGCGCCAGCAGCGTGGGACTTTCCTACGAGCAGTACTTC.

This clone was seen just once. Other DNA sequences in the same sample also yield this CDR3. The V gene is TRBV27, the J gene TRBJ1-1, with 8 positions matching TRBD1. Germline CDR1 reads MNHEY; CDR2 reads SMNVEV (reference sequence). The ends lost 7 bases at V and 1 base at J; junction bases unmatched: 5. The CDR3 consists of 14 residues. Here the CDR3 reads CASTLQGGNTEAFF. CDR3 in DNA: TGTGCCAGCACCTTACAGGGGGGGAACACTGAAGCTTTCTTT.

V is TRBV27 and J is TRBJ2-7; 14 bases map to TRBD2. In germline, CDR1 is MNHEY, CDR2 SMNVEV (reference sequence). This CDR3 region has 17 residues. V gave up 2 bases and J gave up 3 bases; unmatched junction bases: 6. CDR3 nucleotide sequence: TGTGCCAGCAGTTTAGTAGGGACTAGCGGGAGAAACTACGAGCAGTACTTC. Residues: CASSLVGTSGRNYEQYF.

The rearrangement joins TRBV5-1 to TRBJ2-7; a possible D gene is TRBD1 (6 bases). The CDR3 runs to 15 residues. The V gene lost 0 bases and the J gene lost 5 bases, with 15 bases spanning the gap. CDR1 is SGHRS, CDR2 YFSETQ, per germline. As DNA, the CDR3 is TGCGCCAGCAGCTTGGTTGGCAGGGGAAACGACGAGCAGTACTTC. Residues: CASSLVGRGNDEQYF.

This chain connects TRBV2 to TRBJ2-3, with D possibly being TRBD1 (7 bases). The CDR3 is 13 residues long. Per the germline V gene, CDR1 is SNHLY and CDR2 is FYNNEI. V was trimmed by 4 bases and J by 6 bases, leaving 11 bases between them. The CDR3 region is CASSGAGGDTQYF. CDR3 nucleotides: TGTGCCAGCAGTGGGGCAGGGGGGGATACGCAGTATTTT.

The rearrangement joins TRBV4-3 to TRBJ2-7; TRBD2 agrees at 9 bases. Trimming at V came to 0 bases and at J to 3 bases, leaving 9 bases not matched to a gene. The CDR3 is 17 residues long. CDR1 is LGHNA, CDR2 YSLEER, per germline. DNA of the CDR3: TGCGCCAGCAGCCAAGAAGTTAGCGGGAGTACGAGCTACGAGCAGTACTTC. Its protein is CASSQEVSGSTSYEQYF.

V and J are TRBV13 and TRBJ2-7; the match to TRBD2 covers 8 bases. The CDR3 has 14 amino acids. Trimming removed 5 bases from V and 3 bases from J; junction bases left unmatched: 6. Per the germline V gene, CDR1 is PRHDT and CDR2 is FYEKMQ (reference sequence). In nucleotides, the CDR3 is TGTGCCAGCAGCCCTCCAGCGGGAGTCTACGAGCAGTACTTC. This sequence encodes CASSPPAGVYEQYF.

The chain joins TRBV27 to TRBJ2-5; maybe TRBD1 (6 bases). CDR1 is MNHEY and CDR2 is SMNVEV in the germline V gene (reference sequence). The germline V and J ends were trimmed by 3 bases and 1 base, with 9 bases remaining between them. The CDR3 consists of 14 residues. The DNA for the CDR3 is TGTGCCAGCAGTTTGAAGGGGGTCCAAGAGACCCAGTACTTC. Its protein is CASSLKGVQETQYF.

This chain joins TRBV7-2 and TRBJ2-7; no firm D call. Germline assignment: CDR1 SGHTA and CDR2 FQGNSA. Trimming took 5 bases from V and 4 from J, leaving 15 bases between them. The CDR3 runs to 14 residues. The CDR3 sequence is CASSLLPTGYEQYF. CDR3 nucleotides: TGTGCCAGCAGCCTGCTCCCGACGGGTTACGAGCAGTACTTC.

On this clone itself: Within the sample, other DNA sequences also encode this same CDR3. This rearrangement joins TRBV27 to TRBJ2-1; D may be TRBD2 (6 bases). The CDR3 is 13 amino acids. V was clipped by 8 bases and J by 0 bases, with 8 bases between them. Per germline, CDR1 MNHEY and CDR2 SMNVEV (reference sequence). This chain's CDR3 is CASGGSSYNEQFF. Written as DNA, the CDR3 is TGTGCCAGCGGAGGGAGCTCCTACAATGAGCAGTTCTTC.

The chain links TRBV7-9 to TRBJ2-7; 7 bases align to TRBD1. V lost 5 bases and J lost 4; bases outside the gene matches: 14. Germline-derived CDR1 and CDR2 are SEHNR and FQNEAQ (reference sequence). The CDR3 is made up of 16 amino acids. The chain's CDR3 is CASSPPTGDRLYEQYF. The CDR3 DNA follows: TGTGCCAGCAGCCCACCTACAGGGGACCGGTTGTACGAGCAGTACTTC.

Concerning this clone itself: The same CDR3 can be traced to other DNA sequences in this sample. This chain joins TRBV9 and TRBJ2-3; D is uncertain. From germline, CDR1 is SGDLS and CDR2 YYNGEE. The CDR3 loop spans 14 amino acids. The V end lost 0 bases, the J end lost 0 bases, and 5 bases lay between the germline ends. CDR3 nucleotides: TGTGCCAGCAGCGTAGTCGAGAGCACAGATACGCAGTATTTT. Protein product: CASSVVESTDTQYF.

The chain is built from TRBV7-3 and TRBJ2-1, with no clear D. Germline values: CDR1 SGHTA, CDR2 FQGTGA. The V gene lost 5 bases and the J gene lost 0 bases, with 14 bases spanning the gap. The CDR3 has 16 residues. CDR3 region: CASSPEIGYSYNEQFF. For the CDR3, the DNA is TGTGCCAGCAGCCCGGAAATCGGGTACTCCTACAATGAGCAGTTCTTC.

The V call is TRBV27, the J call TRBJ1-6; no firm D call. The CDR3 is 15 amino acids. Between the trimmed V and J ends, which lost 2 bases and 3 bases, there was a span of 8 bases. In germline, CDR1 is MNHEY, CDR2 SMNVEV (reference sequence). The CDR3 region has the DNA TGTGCCAGCAGTTTAGCCGGGGACTATAATTCACCCCTCCACTTT. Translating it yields CASSLAGDYNSPLHF.

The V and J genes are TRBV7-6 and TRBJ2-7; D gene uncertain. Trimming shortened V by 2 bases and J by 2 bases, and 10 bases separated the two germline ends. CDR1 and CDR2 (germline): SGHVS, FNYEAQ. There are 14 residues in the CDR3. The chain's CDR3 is CASSLLGPAYEQYF. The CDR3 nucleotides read TGTGCCAGCAGCTTACTAGGGCCAGCCTACGAGCAGTACTTC.

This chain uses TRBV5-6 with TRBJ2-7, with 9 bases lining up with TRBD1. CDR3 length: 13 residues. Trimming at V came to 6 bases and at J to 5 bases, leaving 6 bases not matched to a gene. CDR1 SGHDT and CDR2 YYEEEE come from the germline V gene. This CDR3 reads CASTYRGRNEQYF. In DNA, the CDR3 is TGTGCCAGCACCTACAGGGGGCGAAACGAGCAGTACTTC.